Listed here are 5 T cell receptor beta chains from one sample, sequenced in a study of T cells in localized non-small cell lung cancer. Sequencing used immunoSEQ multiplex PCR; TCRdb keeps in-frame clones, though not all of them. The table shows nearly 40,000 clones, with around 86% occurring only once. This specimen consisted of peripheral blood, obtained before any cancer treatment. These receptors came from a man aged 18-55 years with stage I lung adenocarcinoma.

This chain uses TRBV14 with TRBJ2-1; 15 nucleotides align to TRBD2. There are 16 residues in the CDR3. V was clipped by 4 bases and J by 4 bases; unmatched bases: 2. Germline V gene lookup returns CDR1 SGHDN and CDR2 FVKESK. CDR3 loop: CASSLGTSGGYNEQFF. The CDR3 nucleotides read TGTGCCAGCAGCCTCGGGACTAGCGGGGGGTACAATGAGCAGTTCTTC.

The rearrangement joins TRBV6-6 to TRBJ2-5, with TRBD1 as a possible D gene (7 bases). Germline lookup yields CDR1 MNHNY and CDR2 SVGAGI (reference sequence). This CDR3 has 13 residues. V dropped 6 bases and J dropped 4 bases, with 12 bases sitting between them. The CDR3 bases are TGTGCCAGCAGCGGGACAGCGGGAGAGACCCAGTACTTC. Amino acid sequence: CASSGTAGETQYF.

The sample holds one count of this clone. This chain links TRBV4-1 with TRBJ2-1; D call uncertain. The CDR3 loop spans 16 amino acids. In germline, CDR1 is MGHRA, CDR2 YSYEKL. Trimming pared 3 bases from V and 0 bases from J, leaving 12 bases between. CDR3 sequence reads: CASSQEYPSSYNEQFF. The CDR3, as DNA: TGCGCCAGCAGCCAGGAGTACCCGAGCTCCTACAATGAGCAGTTCTTC.

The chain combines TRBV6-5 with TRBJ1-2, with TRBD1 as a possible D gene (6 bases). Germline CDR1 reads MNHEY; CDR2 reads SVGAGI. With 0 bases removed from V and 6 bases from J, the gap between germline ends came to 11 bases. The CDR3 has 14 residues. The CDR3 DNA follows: TGTGCCAGCAGTTACTCGGGAGGGGGGAATGGCTACACCTTC. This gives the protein CASSYSGGGNGYTF.

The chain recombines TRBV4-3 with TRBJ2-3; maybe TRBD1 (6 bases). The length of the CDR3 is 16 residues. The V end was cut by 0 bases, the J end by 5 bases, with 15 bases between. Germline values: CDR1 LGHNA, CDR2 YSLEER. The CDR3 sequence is CASSQDLKGEQDTQYF. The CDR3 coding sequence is TGCGCCAGCAGCCAAGATTTGAAGGGGGAACAAGATACGCAGTATTTT.